Each of the 27 T cell receptor beta chains below was sequenced from the same sample in a study of shared clonotypes between healthy human individuals. The data were produced by immunoSEQ multiplex PCR, yet TCRdb's version contains in-frame clones alone and is incomplete. Here the sample spans fewer than 1.8 million clones, approximately 98.5% being singletons. Sequenced material: naive CD4+ T cells sorted from blood. Subset in this sample: CD45RA+ positively selected. The source of these receptors is a man aged 30-40 years in good health.

The chain uses TRBV6-5 and TRBJ2-5; D is ambiguous. Germline loops: CDR1 MNHEY, CDR2 SVGAGI. Trimming removed 6 bases at V and 4 bases at J, with 6 bases between. The CDR3 runs to 11 residues. The CDR3 loop is CASRLIETQYF. DNA of the CDR3: TGTGCCAGCAGACTAATAGAGACCCAGTACTTC.

This sequence joins TRBV11-3 and TRBJ1-5; 7 nucleotides match TRBD1. V was clipped by 1 base and J by 1 base; unmatched bases: 13. Germline CDR1 and CDR2: SGHNT and YENEEA. The CDR3 sequence is 19 residues long. CDR3 nucleotide sequence: TGTGCCAGCAGCTTAGTACCTCCCCTCAGGGGGGGGAGCAATCAGCCCCAGCATTTT. This sequence encodes CASSLVPPLRGGSNQPQHF.

The chain combines TRBV15 with TRBJ2-1; 12 positions match TRBD2. Germline-derived CDR1 and CDR2 are LNHNV and YYDKDF (reference sequence). The CDR3 spans 15 residues. V was clipped by 5 bases and J by 10 bases; unmatched bases: 9. CDR3 DNA: TGTGCCACCAGCCTGACTAGCGGGAGTTCGAAGGAGCAGTTCTTC. Translated: CATSLTSGSSKEQFF.

The V and J genes are TRBV5-1 and TRBJ2-1; 14 positions match TRBD2. The germline V gene has CDR1 SGHRS and CDR2 YFSETQ. Unmatched junction bases numbered 14, after V lost 4 bases and J lost 8 bases. The CDR3 has 18 amino acids. The CDR3 here is CASSEGLAGDGRLDEQFF. DNA of the CDR3: TGCGCCAGCAGCGAGGGACTAGCGGGAGATGGCCGACTCGATGAGCAGTTCTTC.

V and J are TRBV11-2 and TRBJ1-3; no clear D gene. Trimming cost V 1 base and J 3 bases, with 19 bases left between them. The V gene's germline CDR1 is SGHAT and CDR2 FQNNGV. The CDR3 contains 18 residues. CDR3 sequence (DNA): TGTGCCAGCAGCTTAGGAGGCCCAGGTAGAGATCTTGGAAACACCATATATTTT. Protein sequence: CASSLGGPGRDLGNTIYF.

As DNA, the CDR3 is TGTGCCAGCAGCTTAGTGTCGACTCTTCTAACCTACAATGAGCAGTTCTTC. Encoded protein: CASSLVSTLLTYNEQFF. The chain joins TRBV11-2 to TRBJ2-1; the D is unclear. Germline values: CDR1 SGHAT, CDR2 FQNNGV. Trimming removed 1 base at V and 2 bases at J, with 15 bases between. This CDR3 is built from 17 residues. Full variable domain (missing parts from reference TRBV11-2 and TRBJ2-1): EAGVAQSPRYKIIEKRQSVAFWCNPISGHATLYWYQQILGQGPKLLIQFQNNGVVDDSQLPKDRFSAERLKGVDSTLKIQPAKLEDSAVYLCASSLVSTLLTYNEQFFGPGTRLTVL.

V usage is TRBV7-9 and J usage is TRBJ2-7, with no clear D. The CDR3 covers 15 residues. From germline, CDR1 is SEHNR and CDR2 FQNEAQ (reference sequence). V was pared by 4 bases and J by 3 bases, with 16 bases between. The CDR3 sequence: CASSSIEFPNYEQYF. CDR3 sequence (DNA): TGTGCCAGCAGCTCGATTGAATTCCCCAACTACGAGCAGTACTTC. Variable domain in full (rest from reference TRBV7-9 and TRBJ2-7): DTGVSQNPRHKITKRGQNVTFRCDPISEHNRLYWYRQTLGQGPEFLTYFQNEAQLEKSRLLSDRFSAERPKGSFSTLEIQRTEQGDSAMYLCASSSIEFPNYEQYFGPGTRLTVT.

The chain employs TRBV11-2 and TRBJ2-3; possibly TRBD2 for D (6 bases). Trimming took 3 bases from V and 0 from J, leaving 16 bases between them. CDR1 and CDR2 from the germline V gene are SGHAT and FQNNGV. The CDR3 spans 17 residues. CDR3 loop: CASSFGGGWGSTDTQYF. The CDR3 DNA reads TGTGCCAGCAGCTTCGGGGGAGGCTGGGGTAGCACAGATACGCAGTATTTT.

The chain has TRBV19 and TRBJ1-2; weak D call: TRBD1 (6 bases). CDR1 LNHDA and CDR2 SQIVND come from the germline V gene (reference sequence). This CDR3 contains 13 residues. Trimming took off 5 bases at V and 7 bases at J, with 14 bases between the two ends. The CDR3 reads CASSFSRGGGYTF. The CDR3 DNA reads as TGTGCCAGTAGTTTTTCCAGGGGCGGTGGCTACACCTTC.

Turning to this clone: The sample contains more than one DNA sequence encoding this CDR3. V usage is TRBV5-1 and J usage is TRBJ2-7, with D uncertain. Trimming left V 0 bases short and J 6 bases short, with 4 bases between. The CDR3 extends over 11 amino acids. Germline V gives CDR1 SGHRS, CDR2 YFSETQ. In nucleotides, the CDR3 is TGCGCCAGCAGCTTGGCTGGCGAGCAGTACTTC. This sequence encodes CASSLAGEQYF.

This clone was detected only once. This chain uses TRBV27 with TRBJ2-3, with no clear D. CDR3 length: 13 amino acids. Germline V gives CDR1 MNHEY, CDR2 SMNVEV (reference sequence). Trimming pared 7 bases from V and 2 bases from J, leaving 10 bases between. The chain's CDR3 is CASTRDPTDTQYF. CDR3 DNA: TGTGCCAGCACCCGTGACCCCACAGATACGCAGTATTTT.

For this clone: The identical CDR3 is also encoded by other nucleotide sequences in the sample. The chain recombines TRBV9 with TRBJ1-2; a weak D match, TRBD1 (6 bases). Trimming pared 0 bases from V and 5 bases from J, leaving 14 bases between. Germline values: CDR1 SGDLS, CDR2 YYNGEE. This CDR3 is 15 amino acids long. CDR3 sequence: CASSVASQGGYGYTF. The CDR3 bases are TGTGCCAGCAGCGTAGCGTCACAGGGCGGGTATGGCTACACCTTC.

The chain is built from TRBV9 and TRBJ2-7; 9 positions agree with TRBD1. The CDR3 totals 17 residues. V shed 3 bases and J 2 bases; nucleotides not matched to a gene: 12. CDR1 is SGDLS, CDR2 YYNGEE, per germline. For the CDR3, the DNA is TGTGCCAGCAGCGCACTCCCGACCGGGACAGGGCCCTACGAGCAGTACTTC. Its translation: CASSALPTGTGPYEQYF.

V and J are TRBV18 and TRBJ1-2, with D perhaps TRBD1 (5 bases). Germline values: CDR1 KGHSH, CDR2 LQKENI. The germline V and J ends were trimmed by 0 bases and 4 bases, with 15 bases remaining between them. The CDR3 extends over 16 amino acids. CDR3 region: CASSPPLSGTTYGYTF. The CDR3 DNA is TGTGCCAGCTCACCACCTTTGTCTGGGACGACCTATGGCTACACCTTC. The full variable domain, with the rest looked up from reference TRBV18 and TRBJ1-2, is NAGVMQNPRHLVRRRGQEARLRCSPMKGHSHVYWYRQLPEEGLKFMVYLQKENIIDESGMPKERFSAEFPKEGPSILRIQQVVRGDSAAYFCASSPPLSGTTYGYTFGSGTRLTVV.

This chain joins TRBV7-9 and TRBJ1-6; 8 nucleotides line up with TRBD1. Trimming cost V 5 bases and J 7 bases; bases outside gene matches: 7. Germline lookup yields CDR1 SEHNR and CDR2 FQNEAQ (reference sequence). The CDR3 covers 15 residues. CDR3 DNA: TGTGCCAGCAGCCCTCAGGGGGCTGGGAATTCACCCCTCCACTTT. Translated: CASSPQGAGNSPLHF.

This clone was detected once. This chain uses TRBV7-2 with TRBJ2-1, with D hard to call. V lost 5 bases and J lost 1, with 12 bases in between. Germline V gene data show CDR1 as SGHTA and CDR2 as FQGNSA. The CDR3 sequence is 15 residues long. This chain's CDR3 is CASSISRGSYNEQFF. CDR3 nucleotide sequence: TGTGCCAGCAGCATTTCAAGAGGATCCTACAATGAGCAGTTCTTC.

With regard to this clone: Other DNA sequences in the same sample also yield this CDR3. The chain carries TRBV7-9 and TRBJ1-2; no clear D. CDR1 and CDR2 (germline): SEHNR, FQNEAQ (reference sequence). Between the trimmed V and J ends, which lost 5 bases and 6 bases, there was a span of 7 bases. The CDR3 covers 11 residues. The CDR3 here is CASSPLDGYTF. The CDR3 DNA reads as TGTGCCAGCAGCCCGTTGGATGGCTACACCTTC.

For this clone: The sample has other DNA sequences that encode this CDR3 too. The chain has TRBV5-1 and TRBJ1-5, with 7 positions matching TRBD1. V trimming: 0 bases; J trimming: 2 bases; junction bases outside the gene matches: 2. Germline V CDR1 and CDR2: SGHRS, YFSETQ. CDR3 length equals 15 residues. The CDR3 protein is CASSLGQGGNQPQHF. The DNA for the CDR3 is TGCGCCAGCAGCTTGGGACAGGGCGGCAATCAGCCCCAGCATTTT. Supplemented by reference TRBV5-1 and TRBJ1-5, the full variable domain reads KAGVTQTPRYLIKTRGQQVTLSCSPISGHRSVSWYQQTPGQGLQFLFEYFSETQRNKGNFPGRFSGRQFSNSRSEMNVSTLELGDSALYLCASSLGQGGNQPQHFGDGTRLSIL.

This chain links TRBV28 with TRBJ1-1; 8 nucleotides match TRBD1. The CDR3 is 17 residues long. Germline CDR1 is MDHEN and CDR2 is SYDVKM. J gave up 3 bases and V 2 bases, and 11 bases lay outside the gene matches. The CDR3 is CASSLAGGLQGDTEAFF. CDR3 bases: TGTGCCAGCAGTTTAGCCGGAGGCTTACAGGGGGACACTGAAGCTTTCTTT.

The genes are TRBV5-4 and TRBJ2-7; 7 bases align to TRBD2. The germline V gene has CDR1 SGHNT and CDR2 YYREEE (reference sequence). The CDR3 is 15 residues long. J gave up 0 bases and V 4 bases, and 7 bases lay outside the gene matches. CDR3 nucleotide sequence: TGTGCCAGCAGCCGCCCGGGACTATCCTCCTACGAGCAGTACTTC. Translating it yields CASSRPGLSSYEQYF.

The V gene is TRBV10-1, the J gene TRBJ1-1; possibly TRBD1 for D (6 bases). V was clipped by 5 bases and J by 4 bases, with 14 bases between them. The germline gives CDR1 WNHNN, CDR2 SYGVQD (reference sequence). The CDR3 is made up of 14 amino acids. The CDR3 protein is CASSRTGSGTEAFF. DNA for the CDR3: TGCGCCAGCAGTCGAACAGGGAGTGGCACTGAAGCTTTCTTT.

This rearrangement joins TRBV7-6 to TRBJ2-2, with 7 bases aligning to TRBD2. CDR3 size: 15 residues. V was pared by 5 bases and J by 3 bases, with 6 bases of the junction left unmatched. In germline, CDR1 is SGHVS, CDR2 FNYEAQ. The CDR3 DNA follows: TGTGCCAGCAGCCTCGGCCGGGGGGACACCGGGGAGCTGTTTTTT. This codes for CASSLGRGDTGELFF.

V usage is TRBV29-1 and J usage is TRBJ1-1; D gene ambiguous. The CDR3 consists of 14 residues. The ends were cut back, 4 bases at V and 0 bases at J, with 12 bases in the middle. From germline, CDR1 is SQVTM and CDR2 ANQGSEA. In nucleotides, the CDR3 is TGCAGCGTTGGGGTGAAGGTCATGAACACTGAAGCTTTCTTT. Translation: CSVGVKVMNTEAFF.

CDR3 in amino acids: CASSVVAGGLDEQFF. In DNA form, the CDR3 reads TGTGCCAGCAGCGTAGTAGCGGGAGGGCTCGATGAGCAGTTCTTC. V is TRBV9 and J is TRBJ2-1, with 11 bases fitting TRBD2. V shed 0 bases, J shed 8 bases, and the junction held 4 bases outside the gene matches. The CDR3 totals 15 residues. Germline V lookup: CDR1 SGDLS, CDR2 YYNGEE.

As regards this clone: This may come from a read error, since a much larger clone is one base off. This same CDR3 is encoded by further DNA sequences in the sample. The V call is TRBV5-1, the J call TRBJ2-3; D unclear. Germline-derived CDR1 and CDR2 are SGHRS and YFSETQ. This CDR3 is built from 13 residues. V was shortened by 0 bases and J by 1 base, with 3 bases between the two germline ends. Here the CDR3 reads CASSLERTDTQYF. In nucleotides, the CDR3 is TGCGCCAGCAGCTTGGAACGCACAGATACGCAGTATTTT.

This sequence joins TRBV14 and TRBJ2-3, with TRBD2 matching over 15 bases. Trimming took 0 bases from V and 4 from J; bases not matched to a gene: 11. CDR3 length: 20 residues. Germline assignment: CDR1 SGHDN and CDR2 FVKESK. The CDR3 DNA sequence: TGTGCCAGCAGCCAAGATCGCTGGACTAGCGGGAGGGGTGAGGCAGATACGCAGTATTTT. Translated: CASSQDRWTSGRGEADTQYF.

V gene TRBV29-1 combines with J gene TRBJ2-7, with a tentative D call TRBD2 (6 bases). The CDR3 runs to 15 residues. Germline V CDR1 and CDR2: SQVTM, ANQGSEA. V was cut by 2 bases and J by 0 bases, with 14 bases left in between. CDR3 sequence (DNA): TGCAGCGTTGAAATTTCGGGAGATGACTCCTACGAGCAGTACTTC. It yields the protein CSVEISGDDSYEQYF.